This entry lists 27 T cell receptor beta chains sequenced from one sample in a study of shared clonotypes between healthy human individuals. Data came from immunoSEQ multiplex PCR; TCRdb stores just in-frame clones and leaves some out. The sample lists under 600,000 clones, over 75% occurring once. Sequenced sample: PBMCs. Receptor source: a woman aged 35 to 49 in good health. Some clones in this sample may be carry-over from other donors' samples.

CDR3 sequence: CSVVRLAGGYNEQFF. DNA for the CDR3: TGCAGCGTTGTAAGACTAGCGGGAGGTTACAATGAGCAGTTCTTC. This rearrangement joins TRBV29-1 to TRBJ2-1, with 13 bases aligning to TRBD2. CDR3 length equals 15 residues. From germline, CDR1 is SQVTM and CDR2 ANQGSEA. The V segment lost 4 bases and the J segment 4 bases; nucleotides outside the gene matches: 4.

This clone was observed a handful of times. This chain links TRBV2 with TRBJ2-7, with TRBD2 identical over 7 bases. The CDR3 runs 14 residues. Losses at the gene ends were 7 bases for V and 4 bases for J; bases not matched to a gene: 10. Germline V gene lookup returns CDR1 SNHLY and CDR2 FYNNEI. CDR3 sequence: CASTSGGGSYEQYF. CDR3 in DNA: TGTGCCAGCACCTCTGGGGGGGGATCGTACGAGCAGTACTTC.

CDR3 sequence: CAISGTPGTGMFF. In nucleotides, the CDR3 is TGTGCCATCAGTGGGACTCCGGGGACAGGGATGTTCTTC. The rearrangement links TRBV10-3 to TRBJ2-1, with TRBD1 matching over 9 bases. Looked up from germline, CDR1 is ENHRY and CDR2 is SYGVKD. With V trimmed by 4 bases and J by 15 bases, 10 bases remained unmatched. The CDR3 runs 13 residues.

The rearrangement uses TRBV7-2 and TRBJ2-7; TRBD1 might be the D (6 bases). Trimming removed 1 base at V and 3 bases at J, with 7 bases between. The CDR3 has 13 residues. Germline V gene sequence: CDR1 SGHTA, CDR2 FQGNSA. CDR3: CASSLGGHYEQYF. For the CDR3, the DNA is TGTGCCAGCAGCTTAGGGGGGCACTACGAGCAGTACTTC.

The chain uses TRBV10-3 and TRBJ2-7; 10 nucleotides match TRBD2. CDR3 length: 17 residues. The ends lost 0 bases at V and 2 bases at J; junction bases unmatched: 7. Germline CDR1 reads ENHRY; CDR2 reads SYGVKD. The CDR3 coding sequence is TGTGCCATCAGTGAGTCGCGACTAGCGGGTCGGGCCTACGAGCAGTACTTC. It specifies CAISESRLAGRAYEQYF.

The V and J genes are TRBV5-5 and TRBJ1-1; tentative D call: TRBD1 (6 bases). The V end lost 5 bases, the J end lost 10 bases, and 15 bases lay between the germline ends. The CDR3 is 12 residues long. Per the germline V gene, CDR1 is SGHKS and CDR2 is YYEKEE (reference sequence). The CDR3 sequence is CASSYREGTAFF. The CDR3 DNA sequence: TGTGCCAGCAGTTACAGGGAGGGTACAGCTTTCTTT.

The V and J genes are TRBV6-6 and TRBJ1-1, with 8 nucleotides matching TRBD1. J gave up 10 bases and V 6 bases, and 7 bases lay outside the gene matches. The CDR3 runs to 12 residues. Germline loops: CDR1 MNHNY, CDR2 SVGAGI (reference sequence). The CDR3 is CASSPRGHGAFF. The CDR3 DNA sequence: TGTGCCAGCAGCCCCAGGGGGCACGGAGCTTTCTTT.

This chain uses TRBV7-9 with TRBJ2-6, with D perhaps TRBD1 or TRBD2 (6 bases each). The V gene lost 5 bases and the J gene lost 2 bases, with 10 bases spanning the gap. This CDR3 comprises 15 residues. Germline V CDR1 and CDR2: SEHNR, FQNEAQ (reference sequence). As DNA, the CDR3 is TGTGCCAGCAGCCTGGGGGGCACTGGGGCCAACGTCCTGACTTTC. Residues: CASSLGGTGANVLTF.

Only one count was recorded for this clone. The V call is TRBV11-2, the J call TRBJ2-7; D remains ambiguous. Per the germline V gene, CDR1 is SGHAT and CDR2 is FQNNGV. The CDR3 is 13 residues long. V dropped 4 bases and J dropped 0 bases, with 7 bases sitting between them. The CDR3 spells CASSSPNSYEQYF. CDR3 nucleotides: TGTGCCAGCAGCTCCCCGAACTCCTACGAGCAGTACTTC.

The chain carries TRBV6-6 and TRBJ2-7; TRBD1 is a possible D gene (5 bases). The CDR3 runs 11 residues. V was pared by 7 bases and J by 4 bases, with 8 bases between. In germline, CDR1 is MNHNY, CDR2 SVGAGI (reference sequence). The CDR3 region is CASTQGYEQYF. As DNA, the CDR3 is TGTGCCAGCACCCAGGGTTACGAGCAGTACTTC.

A remark on this clone: This CDR3 is also generated by other DNA sequences in the sample. The V gene is TRBV27, the J gene TRBJ2-7, with D perhaps assigned TRBD1 or TRBD2 (5 bases each). Germline-derived CDR1 and CDR2 are MNHEY and SMNVEV (reference sequence). V gave up 2 bases and J gave up 3 bases, with 5 bases separating them. The CDR3 sequence is 12 residues long. This chain's CDR3 is CASSLGGYEQYF. The CDR3 region has the DNA TGTGCCAGCAGTTTAGGGGGCTACGAGCAGTACTTC.

This chain joins TRBV19 and TRBJ1-1; D perhaps matches TRBD1 (6 bases). Germline V CDR1 and CDR2: LNHDA, SQIVND (reference sequence). There are 15 residues in the CDR3. V was cut by 0 bases and J by 6 bases, with 14 bases left in between. The CDR3 protein is CASSIEGGRYAEAFF. CDR3 sequence (DNA): TGTGCCAGTAGTATAGAGGGGGGGCGTTACGCTGAAGCTTTCTTT. Together with reference TRBV19 and TRBJ1-1, the CDR3 gives the full variable domain: DGGITQSPKYLFRKEGQNVTLSCEQNLNHDAMYWYRQDPGQGLRLIYYSQIVNDFQKGDIAEGYSVSREKKESFPLTVTSAQKNPTAFYLCASSIEGGRYAEAFFGQGTRLTVV.

The chain uses TRBV15 and TRBJ1-3; no firm D call. The V gene's germline CDR1 is LNHNV and CDR2 YYDKDF (reference sequence). The CDR3 extends over 12 amino acids. The V and J ends lost 5 bases and 2 bases respectively, with 4 bases between them. In DNA, the CDR3 is TGTGCCACCAGCGGTACTGGAAACACCATATATTTT. Residues: CATSGTGNTIYF.

This sequence joins TRBV28 and TRBJ2-7; either TRBD1 or TRBD2 may supply D (5 bases each). The CDR3 has 18 amino acids. Trimming removed 1 base at V and 5 bases at J, with 24 bases between. Germline loops: CDR1 MDHEN, CDR2 SYDVKM. DNA of the CDR3: TGTGCCAGCAGTTTATCCGGTAGGGTTTGGGCAGGGAGCAACGAGCAGTACTTC. It is translated as CASSLSGRVWAGSNEQYF. The full variable domain, its missing parts supplied by reference TRBV28 and TRBJ2-7, is DVKVTQSSRYLVKRTGEKVFLECVQDMDHENMFWYRQDPGLGLRLIYFSYDVKMKEKGDIPEGYSVSREKKERFSLILESASTNQTSMYLCASSLSGRVWAGSNEQYFGPGTRLTVT.

The chain joins TRBV2 to TRBJ2-5, with no clear D. The germline CDR1 and CDR2 sequences are SNHLY and FYNNEI. Trimming cost V 8 bases and J 0 bases, with 4 bases left between them. This CDR3 comprises 11 residues. In DNA form, the CDR3 reads TGTGCCAGCGGGAACCAAGAGACCCAGTACTTC. Its protein is CASGNQETQYF.

V and J are TRBV2 and TRBJ2-7; D might be TRBD1 (5 bases). Germline V gives CDR1 SNHLY, CDR2 FYNNEI. Trimming pared 4 bases from V and 3 bases from J, leaving 19 bases between. The CDR3 has 16 amino acids. The CDR3 sequence: CASSGGRVGWGYEQYF. In nucleotides, the CDR3 is TGTGCCAGCAGTGGGGGCAGGGTTGGTTGGGGCTACGAGCAGTACTTC.

This chain uses TRBV7-8 with TRBJ2-7; 8 bases agree with TRBD2. V lost 1 base, J lost 4 bases, and 9 bases stayed unmatched. Germline CDR1 SGHVS, CDR2 FQNEAQ. The CDR3 is made up of 16 amino acids. Written as DNA, the CDR3 is TGTGCCAGCAGCTTAGGGGGGCAGCGGGAGAGGTACGAGCAGTACTTC. This encodes CASSLGGQRERYEQYF.

This chain connects TRBV7-9 to TRBJ2-5; 13 nucleotides line up with TRBD2. The length of the CDR3 is 19 residues. V gave up 1 base and J gave up 4 bases; unmatched junction bases: 12. Germline CDR1 is SEHNR and CDR2 is FQNEAQ (reference sequence). The CDR3 nucleotides read TGTGCCAGCAGCTTAGGACCGGGACTAGCGGGAACTTGGGGAGAGACCCAGTACTTC. It is translated as CASSLGPGLAGTWGETQYF.

This clone was detected only once. This chain uses TRBV19 with TRBJ1-3; unclear D gene. The CDR3 sequence is 14 residues long. Trimming removed 8 bases from V and 0 bases from J, with 11 bases in between. Germline lookup yields CDR1 LNHDA and CDR2 SQIVND (reference sequence). CDR3 sequence reads: CASGPLTSGNTIYF. The CDR3 coding sequence is TGTGCCAGTGGACCATTAACCTCTGGAAACACCATATATTTT.

The rearrangement links TRBV28 to TRBJ1-5; possible D gene TRBD1, 5 bases. The germline CDR1 and CDR2 sequences are MDHEN and SYDVKM. Between the trimmed V and J ends, which lost 6 bases and 7 bases, there was a span of 19 bases. The CDR3 has 15 residues. The CDR3 spells CASSPPRGGRQPQHF. CDR3 nucleotide sequence: TGTGCCAGCAGCCCCCCCCGCGGGGGACGGCAGCCCCAGCATTTT. The whole variable domain, remainder taken from reference TRBV28 and TRBJ1-5, is DVKVTQSSRYLVKRTGEKVFLECVQDMDHENMFWYRQDPGLGLRLIYFSYDVKMKEKGDIPEGYSVSREKKERFSLILESASTNQTSMYLCASSPPRGGRQPQHFGDGTRLSIL.

This chain joins TRBV18 and TRBJ1-1, with a tentative D call TRBD1 (5 bases). Germline V CDR1 and CDR2: KGHSH, LQKENI. The CDR3 is 15 amino acids. V shed 1 base and J shed 4 bases, with 13 bases lying between them. The CDR3 DNA is TGTGCCAGCTCACCACGCACCAGGGAGGGCACTGAAGCTTTCTTT. It yields the protein CASSPRTREGTEAFF.

This chain connects TRBV27 to TRBJ2-7, with 9 bases that match TRBD1. Germline V gene lookup returns CDR1 MNHEY and CDR2 SMNVEV (reference sequence). There are 14 residues in the CDR3. V trimming: 4 bases; J trimming: 6 bases; junction bases outside the gene matches: 7. For the CDR3, the DNA is TGTGCCAGCAGTTCCTACAGGGGGCTCATCGAGCAGTACTTC. Protein sequence: CASSSYRGLIEQYF.

This chain uses TRBV23-1 with TRBJ2-5; 8 bases map to TRBD1. TRBV23-1 is an ORF for which the function is uncertain. The V and J ends lost 2 bases and 3 bases, in that order; junction bases with no gene match: 11. The CDR3 consists of 17 residues. The CDR3 here is CASSQGQGMWVKETQYF. CDR3 in DNA: TGCGCCAGCAGTCAAGGACAGGGTATGTGGGTTAAAGAGACCCAGTACTTC.

This clone occurred a few times. J is TRBJ1-5 and V is TRBV10-3; D call uncertain. CDR1 and CDR2 (germline): ENHRY, SYGVKD. The V end was cut by 2 bases, the J end by 1 base, with 12 bases between. This CDR3 has 16 residues. The CDR3 nucleotides read TGTGCCATCAGTGAGGAGTTATCCGTAAGCAATCAGCCCCAGCATTTT. Its translation: CAISEELSVSNQPQHF.

The chain is built from TRBV5-1 and TRBJ1-2; 8 positions match TRBD1. The V and J ends lost 0 bases and 6 bases, in that order; junction bases with no gene match: 7. Germline V lookup: CDR1 SGHRS, CDR2 YFSETQ. CDR3 length: 15 amino acids. As DNA, the CDR3 is TGCGCCAGCAGCTTGGGGGGACAGGTGGTAAATGGCTACACCTTC. Translated, it gives CASSLGGQVVNGYTF.

This clone was observed a handful of times. Other DNA sequences from this sample encode an identical CDR3 as well. The chain carries TRBV2 and TRBJ1-2; no clear D gene. The CDR3 has 15 amino acids. Looked up from germline, CDR1 is SNHLY and CDR2 is FYNNEI. V was clipped by 0 bases and J by 4 bases, with 12 bases between them. Here the CDR3 DNA reads TGTGCCAGCAGTGAAGCCCCGGGCACGGGCTATGGCTACACCTTC. It translates to CASSEAPGTGYGYTF.

The V gene is TRBV7-7, the J gene TRBJ2-1; the match to TRBD2 covers 7 bases. Per germline, CDR1 SSHAT and CDR2 FNYEAQ (reference sequence). There are 15 residues in the CDR3. Trimming cost V 5 bases and J 6 bases; bases outside gene matches: 10. The CDR3 is CASSPTAGSSNEQFF. The CDR3 DNA is TGTGCCAGCAGCCCAACAGCGGGAAGTTCCAATGAGCAGTTCTTC. The variable domain in full, completed from reference TRBV7-7 and TRBJ2-1, reads GAGVSQSPRYKVTKRGQDVTLRCDPISSHATLYWYQQALGQGPEFLTYFNYEAQPDKSGLPSDRFSAERPEGSISTLTIQRTEQRDSAMYRCASSPTAGSSNEQFFGPGTRLTVL.